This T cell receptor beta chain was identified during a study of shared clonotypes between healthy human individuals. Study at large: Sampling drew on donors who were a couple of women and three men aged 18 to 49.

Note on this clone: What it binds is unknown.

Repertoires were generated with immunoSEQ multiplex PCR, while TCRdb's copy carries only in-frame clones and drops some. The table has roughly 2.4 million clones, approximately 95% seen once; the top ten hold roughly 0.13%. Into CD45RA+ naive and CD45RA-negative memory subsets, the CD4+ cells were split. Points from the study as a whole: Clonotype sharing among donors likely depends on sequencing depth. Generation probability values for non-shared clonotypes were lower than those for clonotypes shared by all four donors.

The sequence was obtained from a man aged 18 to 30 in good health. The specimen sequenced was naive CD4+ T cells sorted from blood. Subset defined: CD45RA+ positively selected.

The CDR3 DNA reads as TGTGCCTGGAACTTGGGGAGGGACACAGATACGCAGTATTTT. Translating it yields CAWNLGRDTDTQYF. The genes are TRBV30 and TRBJ2-3; TRBD2 matches 7 bases. The germline CDR1 and CDR2 sequences are GTSNPN and SVGIG (reference sequence). V shed 4 bases and J 2 bases; nucleotides not matched to a gene: 6. This CDR3 region has 14 residues.